A single sample gave rise to the 27 T cell receptor beta chains below, sequenced in a study of T cells expressing NK-cell markers. TCRdb re-analyzed the 5' RACE reads; it lists each CDR3 protein once, without DNA. In all, the sample yields under 500,000 distinct CDR3 sequences. Source material: blood T cells: a sorted CD56 or NKG2C T cell subset, CD4+ or CD8+ T cells, or bulk PBMC T cells (not recorded which). These receptors all come from a woman aged 18-70 years in good health.

The genes are TRBV20-1 and TRBJ2-1; as DNA is missing, the TRBD2 call by TCRdb cannot be tested. The germline V gene has CDR1 DFQATT and CDR2 SNEGSKA (reference sequence). This CDR3 contains 14 residues. The chain's CDR3 is CSAGPGTILNEQFF.

The chain has TRBV21-1 and TRBJ2-2; the D gene TCRdb calls, TRBD1, cannot be checked with no DNA. TRBV21-1 is termed a pseudogene. This CDR3 spans 13 amino acids. The CDR3 loop reads CARPGGGRGELFF.

The rearrangement links TRBV24-1 to TRBJ1-1; TCRdb's D gene call, TRBD1, goes unchecked for lack of DNA. The germline V gene encodes CDR1 KGHDR and CDR2 SFDVKD. CDR3 length equals 12 residues. The chain's CDR3 is CATSDPRGEAFF.

V gene TRBV5-1 combines with J gene TRBJ2-1; without DNA, the TCRdb call of TRBD2 cannot be checked. CDR3 length: 16 amino acids. In germline, CDR1 is SGHRS, CDR2 YFSETQ. The CDR3 sequence: CASATSSGSPYNEQFF.

The rearrangement joins TRBV20-1 to TRBJ1-2; no DNA is available, so the TRBD1 call from TCRdb remains unchecked. This CDR3 is 16 amino acids long. Germline V gives CDR1 DFQATT, CDR2 SNEGSKA (reference sequence). The CDR3 reads CSASGGQGVRGYGYTF.

This chain links TRBV20-1 with TRBJ2-4; without DNA, the TCRdb call of TRBD1 cannot be checked. CDR3 length equals 16 residues. CDR1 DFQATT and CDR2 SNEGSKA come from the germline V gene (reference sequence). CDR3 sequence reads: CSARISSGRGPNIQYF.

The chain has TRBV12-3 or TRBV12-4 and TRBJ2-1; with no DNA, the TCRdb D assignment of TRBD1 cannot be verified. This CDR3 is built from 12 residues. The CDR3 loop is CASRPTGDEQFF.

V and J are TRBV20-1 and TRBJ2-1; TCRdb's D call of TRBD2 is untestable without DNA. The length of the CDR3 is 17 residues. CDR1 and CDR2 from the germline V gene are DFQATT and SNEGSKA (reference sequence). CDR3 sequence: CSARDRTSGSLENEQFF.

The chain recombines TRBV29-1 with TRBJ2-1. Germline CDR1 and CDR2: SQVTM and ANQGSEA. The CDR3 covers 11 residues. The CDR3 is CSVEEGSEQFF.

The CDR3 sequence: CATQGRGLNSPLHF. This chain connects TRBV15 to TRBJ1-6; absent DNA, TCRdb's TRBD1 call cannot be checked. CDR1 and CDR2 (germline): LNHNV, YYDKDF (reference sequence). The CDR3 runs to 14 residues.

J is TRBJ2-1 and V is TRBV9. This CDR3 has 11 residues. The V gene's germline CDR1 is SGDLS and CDR2 YYNGEE. The CDR3 spells CASSALKEQFF. The full variable domain, its missing parts supplied by reference TRBV9 and TRBJ2-1, is DSGVTQTPKHLITATGQRVTLRCSPRSGDLSVYWYQQSLDQGLQFLIQYYNGEERAKGNILERFSAQQFPDLHSELNLSSLELGDSALYFCASSALKEQFFGPGTRLTVL.

The chain couples TRBV5-4 to TRBJ2-1. In germline, CDR1 is SGHNT, CDR2 YYREEE (reference sequence). CDR3 length: 14 amino acids. CDR3 residues: CASSSGEVVNEQFF.

The chain is built from TRBV5-5 and TRBJ1-1; TCRdb's D call of TRBD1 is untestable without DNA. The CDR3 loop spans 14 amino acids. Germline V gene sequence: CDR1 SGHKS, CDR2 YYEKEE (reference sequence). The CDR3 sequence is CASSSDPGVSEAFF.

V usage is TRBV28 and J usage is TRBJ2-3; the D gene TCRdb calls, TRBD1, cannot be checked with no DNA. This CDR3 has 16 amino acids. Germline V gene lookup returns CDR1 MDHEN and CDR2 SYDVKM. This CDR3 is CASSFRTGWDTDTQYF.

The V call is TRBV6-5, the J call TRBJ2-3. The germline V gene encodes CDR1 MNHEY and CDR2 SVGAGI. The CDR3 has 15 residues. The CDR3 region is CASSYFSGSTDTQYF.

The V and J genes are TRBV30 and TRBJ2-5; the TCRdb D gene call, TRBD2, has no DNA to confirm it. In germline, CDR1 is GTSNPN, CDR2 SVGIG (reference sequence). This CDR3 has 14 amino acids. The CDR3 loop reads CAWNPKAGAETQYF.

The rearrangement links TRBV4-2 to TRBJ1-1. The CDR3 is 12 amino acids. CDR1 is LGHNA and CDR2 is YNFKEQ in the germline V gene. CDR3 residues: CASSQGYTEAFF.

The V call is TRBV5-1, the J call TRBJ2-1; TCRdb proposes TRBD2, but this gene call is untestable without DNA. Germline V gene data show CDR1 as SGHRS and CDR2 as YFSETQ. The CDR3 totals 16 residues. This CDR3 reads CASSAKTSGEGNEQFF.

The rearrangement joins TRBV20-1 to TRBJ1-2; there is no DNA to check the TCRdb D call of TRBD1. This CDR3 has 15 residues. CDR1 is DFQATT and CDR2 is SNEGSKA in the germline V gene (reference sequence). The CDR3 loop is CSAREPGRGGDGYTF.

The chain joins TRBV12-3 or TRBV12-4 to TRBJ2-3; the D gene TCRdb calls, TRBD1, cannot be checked with no DNA. This CDR3 is built from 15 residues. The CDR3 loop reads CATRLRTDLWDTQYF.

V is TRBV11-2 and J is TRBJ2-2; as DNA is missing, the TRBD1 call by TCRdb cannot be tested. The germline gives CDR1 SGHAT, CDR2 FQNNGV. The CDR3 spans 18 residues. The CDR3 region is CASSHPGTGNANTGELFF.

This chain links TRBV6-1 with TRBJ1-1; the TRBD1 assignment by TCRdb is unverifiable without DNA. Germline CDR1 and CDR2: MNHNS and SASEGT. CDR3 length: 15 residues. The CDR3 spells CASRLRDRSTTEAFF.

The genes are TRBV7-8 and TRBJ2-2; TCRdb returns TRBD2, unconfirmable since there is no DNA. This CDR3 is 16 amino acids long. CDR1 and CDR2 (germline): SGHVS, FQNEAQ. This CDR3 reads CASSLAGEINTGELFF.

The rearrangement links TRBV18 to TRBJ1-5; absent DNA, TCRdb's TRBD1 call cannot be checked. Germline CDR1 KGHSH, CDR2 LQKENI. There are 15 residues in the CDR3. The CDR3 region is CASSPPGQGNQPQHF.

The chain carries TRBV2 and TRBJ1-4; no DNA is available, so the TRBD1 call from TCRdb remains unchecked. Looked up from germline, CDR1 is SNHLY and CDR2 is FYNNEI. There are 13 residues in the CDR3. The CDR3 reads CASIGRVYEKLFF.

The chain combines TRBV6-5 with TRBJ1-3. Germline V CDR1 and CDR2: MNHEY, SVGAGI. The CDR3 is 14 amino acids. The CDR3 here is CASSYKVGGNTIYF.

This chain joins TRBV7-8 and TRBJ2-1; TCRdb indicates TRBD2, and absent DNA this call remains unverified. The germline V gene has CDR1 SGHVS and CDR2 FQNEAQ. CDR3 size: 18 residues. The CDR3 reads CASSRGAGLAGGNNEQFF.